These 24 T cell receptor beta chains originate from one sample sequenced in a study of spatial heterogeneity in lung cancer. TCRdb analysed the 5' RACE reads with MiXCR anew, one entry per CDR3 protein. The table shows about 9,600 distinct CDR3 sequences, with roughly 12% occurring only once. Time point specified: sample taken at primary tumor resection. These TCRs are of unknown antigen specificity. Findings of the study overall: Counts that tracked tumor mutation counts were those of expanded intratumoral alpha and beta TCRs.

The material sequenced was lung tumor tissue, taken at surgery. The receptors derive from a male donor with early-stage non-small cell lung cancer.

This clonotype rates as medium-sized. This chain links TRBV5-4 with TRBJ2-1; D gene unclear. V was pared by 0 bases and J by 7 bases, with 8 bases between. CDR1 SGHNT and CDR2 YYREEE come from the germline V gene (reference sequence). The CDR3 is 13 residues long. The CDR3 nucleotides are TGTGCCAGCAGCTTGGCATCTGAGAATGAGCAGTTCTTC. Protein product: CASSLASENEQFF.

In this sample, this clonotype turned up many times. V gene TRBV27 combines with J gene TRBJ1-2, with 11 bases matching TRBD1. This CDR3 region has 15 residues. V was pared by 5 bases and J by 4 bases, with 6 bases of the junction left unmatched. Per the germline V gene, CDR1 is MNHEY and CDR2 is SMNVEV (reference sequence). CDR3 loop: CASSKDRGRGYGYTF. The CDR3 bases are TGTGCCAGCAGTAAGGACAGGGGGCGCGGCTATGGCTACACCTTC.

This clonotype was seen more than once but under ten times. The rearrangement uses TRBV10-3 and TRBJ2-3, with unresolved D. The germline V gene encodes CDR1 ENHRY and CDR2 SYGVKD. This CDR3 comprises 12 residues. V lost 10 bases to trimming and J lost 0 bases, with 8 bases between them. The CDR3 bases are TGTGCCACTCAGGAAAGCACAGATACGCAGTATTTT. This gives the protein CATQESTDTQYF.

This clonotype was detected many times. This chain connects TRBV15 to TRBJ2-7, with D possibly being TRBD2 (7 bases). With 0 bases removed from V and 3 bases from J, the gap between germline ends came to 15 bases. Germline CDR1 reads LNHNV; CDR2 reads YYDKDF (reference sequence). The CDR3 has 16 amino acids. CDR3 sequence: CATSRDSAGALYEQYF. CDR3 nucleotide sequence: TGTGCCACCAGCAGAGATTCCGCGGGGGCCCTCTACGAGCAGTACTTC.

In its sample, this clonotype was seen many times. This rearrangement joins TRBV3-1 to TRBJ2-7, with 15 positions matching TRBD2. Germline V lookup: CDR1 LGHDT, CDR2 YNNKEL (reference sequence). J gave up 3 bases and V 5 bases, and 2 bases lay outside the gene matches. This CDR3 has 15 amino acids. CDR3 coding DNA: TGTGCCAGCAGCTTGGGACTAGCGGGAGGCTACGAGCAGTACTTC. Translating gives CASSLGLAGGYEQYF.

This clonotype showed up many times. CDR3 sequence: CASSSQGVPSQPQHF. For the CDR3, the DNA is TGTGCCAGTAGTTCACAGGGGGTACCATCCCAGCCCCAGCATTTT. J is TRBJ1-5 and V is TRBV19; 8 bases align to TRBD1. Germline V CDR1 and CDR2: LNHDA, SQIVND (reference sequence). The CDR3 spans 15 residues. With V trimmed by 5 bases and J by 7 bases, 10 bases remained unmatched.

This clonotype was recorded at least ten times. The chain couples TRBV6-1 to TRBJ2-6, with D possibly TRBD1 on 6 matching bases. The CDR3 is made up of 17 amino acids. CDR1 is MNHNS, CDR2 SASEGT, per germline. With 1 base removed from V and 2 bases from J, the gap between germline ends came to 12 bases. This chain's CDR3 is CASSEDPRGPGANVLTF. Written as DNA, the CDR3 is TGTGCCAGCAGTGAAGACCCCAGGGGTCCTGGGGCCAACGTCCTGACTTTC.

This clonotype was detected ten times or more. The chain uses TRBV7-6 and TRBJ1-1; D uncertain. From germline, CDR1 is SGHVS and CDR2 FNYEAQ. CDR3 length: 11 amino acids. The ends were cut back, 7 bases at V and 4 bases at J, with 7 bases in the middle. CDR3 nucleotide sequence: TGTGCCAGCACGGGCGGCACTGAAGCTTTCTTT. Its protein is CASTGGTEAFF. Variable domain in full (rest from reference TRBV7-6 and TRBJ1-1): GAGVSQSPRYKVTKRGQDVALRCDPISGHVSLYWYRQALGQGPEFLTYFNYEAQQDKSGLPNDRFSAERPEGSISTLTIQRTEQRDSAMYRCASTGGTEAFFGQGTRLTVV.

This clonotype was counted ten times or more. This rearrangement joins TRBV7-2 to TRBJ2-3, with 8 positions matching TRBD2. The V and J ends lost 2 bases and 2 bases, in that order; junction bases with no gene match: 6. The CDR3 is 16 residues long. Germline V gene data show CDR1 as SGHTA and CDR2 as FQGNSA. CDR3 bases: TGTGCCAGCAGCTTACATCGACTAGCGAACACAGATACGCAGTATTTT. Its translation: CASSLHRLANTDTQYF.

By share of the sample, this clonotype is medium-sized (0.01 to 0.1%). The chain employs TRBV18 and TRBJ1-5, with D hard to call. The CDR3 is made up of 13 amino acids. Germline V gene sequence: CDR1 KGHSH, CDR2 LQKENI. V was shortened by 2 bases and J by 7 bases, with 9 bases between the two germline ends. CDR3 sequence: CASSPGVRQPQHF. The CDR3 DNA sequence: TGTGCCAGCTCACCAGGGGTAAGGCAGCCCCAGCATTTT.

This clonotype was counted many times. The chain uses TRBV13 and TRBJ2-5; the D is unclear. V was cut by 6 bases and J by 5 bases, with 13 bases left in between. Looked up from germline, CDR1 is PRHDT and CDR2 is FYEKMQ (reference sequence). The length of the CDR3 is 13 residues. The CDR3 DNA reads TGTGCCAGCAGACGACTGCCTGGGGAGACCCAGTACTTC. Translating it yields CASRRLPGETQYF.

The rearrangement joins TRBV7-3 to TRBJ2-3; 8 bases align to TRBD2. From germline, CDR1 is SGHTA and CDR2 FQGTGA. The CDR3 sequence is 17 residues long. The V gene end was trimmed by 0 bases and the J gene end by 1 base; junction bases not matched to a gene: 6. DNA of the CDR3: TGTGCCAGCAGCTTAACGCCTAGCGGGCCGCGCACAGATACGCAGTATTTT. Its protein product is CASSLTPSGPRTDTQYF.

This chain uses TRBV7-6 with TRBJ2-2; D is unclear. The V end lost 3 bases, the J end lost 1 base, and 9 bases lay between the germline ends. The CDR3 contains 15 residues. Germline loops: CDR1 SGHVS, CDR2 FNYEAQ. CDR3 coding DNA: TGTGCCAGCAGCTTGGTCGGAGAGAACACCGGGGAGCTGTTTTTT. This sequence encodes CASSLVGENTGELFF. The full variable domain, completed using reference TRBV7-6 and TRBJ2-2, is GAGVSQSPRYKVTKRGQDVALRCDPISGHVSLYWYRQALGQGPEFLTYFNYEAQQDKSGLPNDRFSAERPEGSISTLTIQRTEQRDSAMYRCASSLVGENTGELFFGEGSRLTVL.

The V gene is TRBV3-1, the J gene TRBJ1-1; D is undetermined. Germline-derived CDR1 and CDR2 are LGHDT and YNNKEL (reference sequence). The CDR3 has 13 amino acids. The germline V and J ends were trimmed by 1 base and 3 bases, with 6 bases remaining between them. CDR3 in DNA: TGTGCCAGCAGCCAAGTTTGGGACACTGAAGCTTTCTTT. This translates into CASSQVWDTEAFF.

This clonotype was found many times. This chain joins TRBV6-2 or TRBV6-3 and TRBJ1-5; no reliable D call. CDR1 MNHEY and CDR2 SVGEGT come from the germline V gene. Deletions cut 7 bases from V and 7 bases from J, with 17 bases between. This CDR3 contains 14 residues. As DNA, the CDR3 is TGTGCCAGCACCCCCATAACTCAGGAACAGCCCCAGCATTTT. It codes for CASTPITQEQPQHF.

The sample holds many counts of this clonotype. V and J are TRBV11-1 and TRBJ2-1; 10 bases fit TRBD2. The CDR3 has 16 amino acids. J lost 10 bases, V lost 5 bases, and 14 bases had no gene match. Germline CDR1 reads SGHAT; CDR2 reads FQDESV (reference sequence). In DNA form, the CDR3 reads TGTGCCAGCAGCCCTGCAGCGGGGGGGGCACCCCTCGAGCAGTTCTTC. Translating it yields CASSPAAGGAPLEQFF.

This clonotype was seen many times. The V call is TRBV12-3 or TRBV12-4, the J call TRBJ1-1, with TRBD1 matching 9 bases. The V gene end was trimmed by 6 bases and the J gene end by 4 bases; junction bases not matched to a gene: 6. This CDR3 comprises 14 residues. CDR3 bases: TGTGCCAGCAGCCCGACAGGGGGTGGCACTGAAGCTTTCTTT. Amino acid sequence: CASSPTGGGTEAFF.

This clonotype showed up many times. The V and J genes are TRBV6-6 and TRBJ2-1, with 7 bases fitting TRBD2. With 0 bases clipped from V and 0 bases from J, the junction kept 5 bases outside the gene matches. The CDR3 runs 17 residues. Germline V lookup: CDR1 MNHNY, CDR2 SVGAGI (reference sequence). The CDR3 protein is CASSYSSGGSSYNEQFF. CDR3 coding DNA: TGTGCCAGCAGTTACTCCTCTGGCGGGAGCTCCTACAATGAGCAGTTCTTC.

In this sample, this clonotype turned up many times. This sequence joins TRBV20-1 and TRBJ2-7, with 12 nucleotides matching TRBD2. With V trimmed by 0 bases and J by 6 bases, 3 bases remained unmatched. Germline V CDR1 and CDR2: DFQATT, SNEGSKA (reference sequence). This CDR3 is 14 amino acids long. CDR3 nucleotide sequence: TGCAGTGCTAGAGATATACTAGCGGGAGGCGAGCAGTACTTC. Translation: CSARDILAGGEQYF.

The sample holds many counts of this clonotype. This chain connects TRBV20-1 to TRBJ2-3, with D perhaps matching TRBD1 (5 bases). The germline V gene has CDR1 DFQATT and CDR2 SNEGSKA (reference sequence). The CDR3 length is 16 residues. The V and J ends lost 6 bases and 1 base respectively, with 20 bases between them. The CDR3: CSADSSGFPGTDTQYF. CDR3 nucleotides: TGCAGTGCCGATAGCTCAGGGTTCCCTGGCACAGATACGCAGTATTTT.

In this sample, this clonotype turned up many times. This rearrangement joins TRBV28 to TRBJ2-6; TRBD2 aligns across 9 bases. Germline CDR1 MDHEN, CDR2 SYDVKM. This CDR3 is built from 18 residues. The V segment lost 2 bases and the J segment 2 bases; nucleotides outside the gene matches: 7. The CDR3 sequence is CASSLASGISPGANVLTF. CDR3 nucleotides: TGTGCCAGCAGTTTAGCTAGCGGGATCTCCCCTGGGGCCAACGTCCTGACTTTC.

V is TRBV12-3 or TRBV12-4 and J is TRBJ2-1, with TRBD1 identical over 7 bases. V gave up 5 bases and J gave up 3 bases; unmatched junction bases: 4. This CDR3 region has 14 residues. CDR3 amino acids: CASSPGTVYNEQFF. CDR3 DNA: TGTGCCAGCAGTCCGGGGACAGTCTACAATGAGCAGTTCTTC.

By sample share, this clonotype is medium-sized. The CDR3 nucleotides read TGTGCCTGGAGTCCCGTTGGTGGCTATGGCTACACCTTC. This codes for CAWSPVGGYGYTF. The rearrangement links TRBV30 to TRBJ1-2; the D is unclear. Germline V CDR1 and CDR2: GTSNPN, SVGIG (reference sequence). CDR3 size: 13 residues. Trimming left V 2 bases short and J 4 bases short, with 11 bases between. Drawing the rest from reference TRBV30 and TRBJ1-2, the complete variable domain is SQTIHQWPATLVQPVGSPLSLECTVEGTSNPNLYWYRQAAGRGLQLLFYSVGIGQISSEVPQNLSASRPQDRQFILSSKKLLLSDSGFYLCAWSPVGGYGYTFGSGTRLTVV.

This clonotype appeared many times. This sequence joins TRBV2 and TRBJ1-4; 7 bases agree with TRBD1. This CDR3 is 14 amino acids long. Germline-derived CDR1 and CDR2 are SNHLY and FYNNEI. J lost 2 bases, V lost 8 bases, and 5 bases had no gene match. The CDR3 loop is CASFRDSTNEKLFF. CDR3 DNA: TGTGCCAGCTTCCGGGACAGCACTAATGAAAAACTGTTTTTT.